The T cell receptor (beta chain) described here comes from a study of blood T cell repertoires in COVID-19. About the study: Italy, Spain and the United States were the sources of the convalescent and acute COVID-19 samples. The cDNA or gDNA used as material had been derived from T cells, B-cell-depleted T cells, or PBMCs.

Study processing details: Estimates of nucleated cell counts were drawn from the amplification of reference gene primers. Generated by immunoSEQ multiplex PCR, the TCRdb table keeps only in-frame clones and is missing some. V, J and clone size derive from that table, while D and trimming were established from the DNA sequence. The data show approximately 59,000 clones, with about 83% seen just once and around 3.4% held by the top ten. Trimming left V 0 bases short and J 2 bases short, with 14 bases between. Germline-derived CDR1 and CDR2 are SGHVS and FQNEAQ. The CDR3 loop spans 17 amino acids. This clone has a single count.

The sample was peripheral blood. This chain joins TRBV7-8 and TRBJ2-1; tentative D call: TRBD2 (5 bases). The TCR comes from a woman older than 75 with acute or convalescent COVID-19. The CDR3 DNA sequence: TGTGCCAGCAGCTTAGCCCGGGGTCGTGCGCCCTACAATGAGCAGTTCTTC. The encoded protein is CASSLARGRAPYNEQFF.